The 9 T cell receptor beta chains listed next were all sequenced from one sample in a study of cytomegalovirus exposure and HLA in healthy donors. Primers for the PCR totalled 60 Vbeta and 13 Jbeta. Clones were read by immunoSEQ multiplex PCR, and TCRdb kept only the in-frame ones, dropping some. Among some 130,000 clones listed, 70% to 75% were seen once. The sequenced material came from PBMCs. The receptors stem from a male donor in good health and CMV-seronegative.

The chain recombines TRBV10-3 with TRBJ1-5, with 11 nucleotides matching TRBD1. With 2 bases clipped from V and 6 bases from J, the junction kept 3 bases outside the gene matches. CDR1 and CDR2 (germline): ENHRY, SYGVKD. The CDR3 has 15 residues. CDR3 region: CAISEGTGGGQPQHF. For the CDR3, the DNA is TGTGCCATCAGTGAGGGGACAGGGGGAGGTCAGCCCCAGCATTTT.

The V and J genes are TRBV4-3 and TRBJ2-5; weak D call: TRBD2 (7 bases). The J call may be faulty, since TRBJ2-7 better matches the DNA end. Germline-derived CDR1 and CDR2 are LGHNA and YSLEER. The CDR3 is made up of 16 amino acids. The CDR3 region is CASSQSVGAGDDEQYF. The CDR3 region has the DNA TGCGCCAGCAGCCAATCGGTGGGGGCGGGAGATGACGAGCAGTACTTC.

For the CDR3, the DNA is TGTGCCAGCAGTTCCCCCCACGTCGGCGGATCCTACGAGCAGTACTTC. It is translated as CASSSPHVGGSYEQYF. The chain joins TRBV28 to TRBJ2-7; D uncertain. Trimming left V 4 bases short and J 1 base short, with 17 bases between. Germline V lookup: CDR1 MDHEN, CDR2 SYDVKM. The CDR3 totals 16 residues.

The chain links TRBV6-5 to TRBJ1-2; 8 bases line up with TRBD1. The length of the CDR3 is 16 residues. The V gene's germline CDR1 is MNHEY and CDR2 SVGAGI. V lost 1 base and J lost 3; bases outside the gene matches: 7. CDR3 in amino acids: CASSYFLDRDYYGYTF. The CDR3 DNA sequence: TGTGCCAGCAGTTACTTTTTGGACAGGGACTACTATGGCTACACCTTC.

V gene TRBV18 combines with J gene TRBJ1-4, with 7 bases matching TRBD1. This CDR3 is built from 16 residues. Unmatched junction bases numbered 8, after V lost 0 bases and J lost 7 bases. Germline CDR1 KGHSH, CDR2 LQKENI. In DNA, the CDR3 is TGTGCCAGCTCACCACCCCCCCACAGGGGTATTGAAAAACTGTTTTTT. It is translated as CASSPPPHRGIEKLFF.

The chain is built from TRBV28 and TRBJ1-1, with 8 bases matching TRBD1. This CDR3 is 13 amino acids long. V shed 11 bases, J shed 3 bases, and the junction held 8 bases outside the gene matches. Germline V lookup: CDR1 MDHEN, CDR2 SYDVKM. CDR3 in DNA: TGTGCCGCAGAAGGACAGGGAGACACTGAAGCTTTCTTT. Translating it yields CAAEGQGDTEAFF. Based on the CDR3 plus reference TRBV28 and TRBJ1-1, the full variable domain is DVKVTQSSRYLVKRTGEKVFLECVQDMDHENMFWYRQDPGLGLRLIYFSYDVKMKEKGDIPEGYSVSREKKERFSLILESASTNQTSMYLCAAEGQGDTEAFFGQGTRLTVV.

The CDR3 DNA sequence: TGTGCCAGCAGCTCCAGGGACTTTTCTGGAAACACCATATATTTT. It encodes CASSSRDFSGNTIYF. The chain recombines TRBV7-2 with TRBJ1-3; possible D gene TRBD1, 5 bases. V was cut by 4 bases and J by 1 base, with 11 bases left in between. The CDR3 runs to 15 residues. Germline values: CDR1 SGHTA, CDR2 FQGNSA.

The rearrangement uses TRBV11-3 and TRBJ2-5, with D possibly TRBD2 on 7 matching bases. Looked up from germline, CDR1 is SGHNT and CDR2 is YENEEA. The CDR3 covers 15 residues. The V and J ends lost 2 bases and 5 bases respectively, with 15 bases between them. CDR3 nucleotides: TGTGCCAGCAGCTTACGGGGGGCCTCCGGGGAGACCCAGTACTTC. Amino acid sequence: CASSLRGASGETQYF.

The chain recombines TRBV19 with TRBJ2-7, with D possibly matching TRBD2 (6 bases). The CDR3 runs 16 residues. Deletions cut 5 bases from V and 2 bases from J, with 19 bases between. The germline V gene has CDR1 LNHDA and CDR2 SQIVND (reference sequence). CDR3 DNA sequence: TGTGCCAGTAGTTATCGGCTAGCGTCCGGAACCTACGAGCAGTACTTC. Translated: CASSYRLASGTYEQYF.